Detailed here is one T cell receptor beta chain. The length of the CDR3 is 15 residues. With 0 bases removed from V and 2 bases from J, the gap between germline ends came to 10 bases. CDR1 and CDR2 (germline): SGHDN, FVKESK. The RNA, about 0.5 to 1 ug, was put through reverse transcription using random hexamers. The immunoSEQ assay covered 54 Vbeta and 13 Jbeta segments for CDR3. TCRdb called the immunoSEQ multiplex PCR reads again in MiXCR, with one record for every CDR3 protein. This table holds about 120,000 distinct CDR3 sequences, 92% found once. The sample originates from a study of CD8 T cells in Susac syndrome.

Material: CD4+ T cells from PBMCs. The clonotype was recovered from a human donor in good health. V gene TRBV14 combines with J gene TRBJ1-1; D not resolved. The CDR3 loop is CASSQDGGFNTEAFF. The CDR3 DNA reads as TGTGCCAGCAGCCAAGACGGCGGGTTCAACACTGAAGCTTTCTTT.